This passage covers 27 T cell receptor beta chains from one sample sequenced in a study of vaccination and CD4 T cells after COVID-19. Sequencing of the DNA from cultured CD4+ T cells was carried out with the Oncomine TCR Beta short-read assay. TCRdb re-called the PCR reads through MiXCR, storing one row per CDR3 protein. The data hold around 14,000 distinct CDR3 sequences, with 53% observed a single time. Specified treatment: approximately 9-day PBMC culture with coronavirus spike peptide pools or control peptides (ViraFEST assay). What these receptors recognize is not known. The sample here was CD4+ T cells from blood, cultured in vitro, taken before SARS-CoV-2 vaccination. Receptors were obtained from a human donor who had recovered from COVID-19.

The table lists this clonotype with a few counts. The chain links TRBV30 to TRBJ1-5; D gene unclear. CDR3 length: 13 residues. Trimming pared 3 bases from V and 3 bases from J, leaving 9 bases between. Germline-derived CDR1 and CDR2 are GTSNPN and SVGIG (reference sequence). CDR3 protein: CAWSTLANQPQHF. The CDR3 DNA sequence: TGTGCCTGGAGCACCCTTGCCAATCAGCCCCAGCATTTT.

This clonotype was detected a few times. V usage is TRBV20-1 and J usage is TRBJ1-6; 9 nucleotides align to TRBD1. This CDR3 contains 14 residues. V lost 3 bases to trimming and J lost 9 bases; unmatched junction nucleotides: 6. Germline assignment: CDR1 DFQATT and CDR2 SNEGSKA (reference sequence). The CDR3 here is CSAREDRGGSPLHF. Here the CDR3 DNA reads TGCAGTGCTAGGGAGGACAGGGGCGGTTCACCCCTCCACTTT.

This clonotype showed up just a few times. The chain employs TRBV20-1 and TRBJ2-1, with D hard to call. The V gene lost 2 bases and the J gene lost 0 bases, with 11 bases spanning the gap. The CDR3 is 15 amino acids. Germline V lookup: CDR1 DFQATT, CDR2 SNEGSKA (reference sequence). This CDR3 reads CSARSGLSSYNEQFF. Written as DNA, the CDR3 is TGCAGTGCTAGAAGTGGGCTAAGCTCCTACAATGAGCAGTTCTTC.

This chain links TRBV28 with TRBJ2-1, with no clear D. The V and J ends lost 5 bases and 4 bases respectively, with 12 bases between them. Germline CDR1 and CDR2: MDHEN and SYDVKM. This CDR3 has 14 residues. CDR3 nucleotides: TGTGCCAGCAGTCCCCCGGGTGTTTACAATGAGCAGTTCTTC. It encodes CASSPPGVYNEQFF.

The chain is built from TRBV5-1 and TRBJ2-1; 9 bases are shared with TRBD2. Germline V gives CDR1 SGHRS, CDR2 YFSETQ. The CDR3 totals 16 residues. With 0 bases clipped from V and 0 bases from J, the junction kept 1 base outside the gene matches. This CDR3 reads CASSLVSGSSYNEQFF. CDR3 bases: TGCGCCAGCAGCTTGGTTAGCGGGAGCTCCTACAATGAGCAGTTCTTC.

This clonotype was recorded once. CDR3 amino acids: CATSRVTGAWGEQYF. The CDR3 coding sequence is TGTGCCACCAGCAGAGTGACAGGGGCCTGGGGAGAGCAGTACTTC. V is TRBV15 and J is TRBJ2-7, with TRBD1 matching over 8 bases. The CDR3 runs to 15 residues. Germline assignment: CDR1 LNHNV and CDR2 YYDKDF (reference sequence). The junction had 9 bases not matched to a gene; V was cut back by 1 base and J by 7 bases.

The chain recombines TRBV11-2 with TRBJ2-3; D call uncertain. This CDR3 comprises 13 residues. Germline V CDR1 and CDR2: SGHAT, FQNNGV. V lost 5 bases to trimming and J lost 2 bases, with 8 bases between them. The CDR3 bases are TGTGCCAGCAGCCCTCGACCCACAGATACGCAGTATTTT. It specifies CASSPRPTDTQYF.

Worth noting for this clonotype: Relative to the germline gene, one junction end is altered; a read error may explain this. The J gene is TRBJ2-7, the V gene TRBV6-1; no clear D. Per germline, CDR1 MNHNS and CDR2 SASEGT. The CDR3 runs to 11 residues. The CDR3 coding sequence is TGTGCCAGCCGTGACAACTACGAGCAGTACTTC. Residues: CASRDNYEQYF.

In its sample, this clonotype was seen a few times. The CDR3 DNA follows: TGTGCCAGCAGGGCAATGGGGGCCAGCTATGGCTACACCTTC. It translates to CASRAMGASYGYTF. This sequence joins TRBV27 and TRBJ1-2; D may be TRBD1 (6 bases). In germline, CDR1 is MNHEY, CDR2 SMNVEV (reference sequence). The V and J ends lost 6 bases and 4 bases respectively, with 15 bases between them. The CDR3 contains 14 residues.

This chain uses TRBV19 with TRBJ2-3; TRBD1 or TRBD2 may be the D gene (5 bases each). CDR1 and CDR2 (germline): LNHDA, SQIVND (reference sequence). V lost 0 bases and J 8 bases, leaving 15 bases between the germline ends. The CDR3 is 15 residues long. CDR3 sequence reads: CASSIDLRQGATQYF. The DNA for the CDR3 is TGTGCCAGTAGTATAGATTTAAGGCAGGGAGCTACGCAGTATTTT.

The gene calls are TRBV27 and TRBJ2-4, with 7 bases matching TRBD1. Germline values: CDR1 MNHEY, CDR2 SMNVEV (reference sequence). V lost 7 bases and J lost 0; bases outside the gene matches: 0. The length of the CDR3 is 13 residues. CDR3 nucleotides: TGTGCCAGCACAGGGGGAGCCAAAAACATTCAGTACTTC. It codes for CASTGGAKNIQYF.

The rearrangement joins TRBV7-8 to TRBJ2-2, with D hard to call. Germline CDR1 and CDR2: SGHVS and FQNEAQ. The CDR3 contains 13 residues. Deletions cut 1 base from V and 5 bases from J, with 5 bases between. Here the CDR3 reads CASSLVRTGELFF. CDR3 DNA sequence: TGTGCCAGCAGCTTAGTCCGGACCGGGGAGCTGTTTTTT.

The chain is built from TRBV12-3 or TRBV12-4 and TRBJ1-1, with no clear D. The V and J ends lost 3 bases and 5 bases respectively, with 10 bases between them. This CDR3 spans 13 amino acids. The CDR3 DNA follows: TGTGCCAGCAGTTTCGGTTGGCAGACTGAAGCTTTCTTT. Translated: CASSFGWQTEAFF.

The chain employs TRBV5-5 and TRBJ2-7, with 10 bases lining up with TRBD2. Germline lookup yields CDR1 SGHKS and CDR2 YYEKEE (reference sequence). The CDR3 consists of 13 residues. V lost 4 bases and J lost 6; bases outside the gene matches: 4. CDR3 amino acids: CASSHLAGVEQYF. The CDR3 nucleotides are TGTGCCAGCAGCCATCTAGCGGGAGTCGAGCAGTACTTC.

This chain uses TRBV20-1 with TRBJ2-1; possible D gene TRBD2, 6 bases. The V gene's germline CDR1 is DFQATT and CDR2 SNEGSKA (reference sequence). The CDR3 is 15 amino acids. The ends were cut back, 6 bases at V and 2 bases at J, with 17 bases in the middle. The CDR3 protein is CSATRAGNPYNEQFF. CDR3 bases: TGCAGTGCAACGCGAGCGGGCAATCCCTACAATGAGCAGTTCTTC.

CDR3 nucleotide sequence: TGTGCCAGCAGCCAAAGCGGGCGTAGTTCCGATGAGCAGTTCTTC. Its protein is CASSQSGRSSDEQFF. The chain has TRBV7-3 and TRBJ2-1; maybe TRBD2 (6 bases). CDR1 and CDR2 (germline): SGHTA, FQGTGA. CDR3 length: 15 residues. With 5 bases removed from V and 8 bases from J, the gap between germline ends came to 19 bases.

V and J are TRBV5-1 and TRBJ2-1; D is possibly TRBD1 or TRBD2 (7 bases each). V was trimmed by 8 bases and J by 0 bases, leaving 15 bases between them. The CDR3 is 15 residues long. Germline V CDR1 and CDR2: SGHRS, YFSETQ. CDR3 DNA sequence: TGCGCCAGTAAAGCGGGACAGAGCTCCTACAATGAGCAGTTCTTC. Protein product: CASKAGQSSYNEQFF.

In its sample, this clonotype was seen a few times. This chain connects TRBV29-1 to TRBJ1-3, with unresolved D. This CDR3 region has 13 residues. Germline CDR1 reads SQVTM; CDR2 reads ANQGSEA. Trimming removed 4 bases at V and 0 bases at J, with 7 bases between. CDR3 protein: CSVVGSSGNTIYF. The CDR3 coding sequence is TGCAGCGTTGTGGGCAGCTCTGGAAACACCATATATTTT. Full variable domain (remainder filled in from reference TRBV29-1 and TRBJ1-3): SAVISQKPSRDICQRGTSLTIQCQVDSQVTMMFWYRQQPGQSLTLIATANQGSEATYESGFVIDKFPISRPNLTFSTLTVSNMSPEDSSIYLCSVVGSSGNTIYFGEGSWLTVV.

The chain uses TRBV6-1 and TRBJ1-1; D gene ambiguous. The CDR3 runs to 13 residues. V lost 6 bases, J lost 3 bases, and 11 bases lay in between. Germline lookup yields CDR1 MNHNS and CDR2 SASEGT. CDR3 DNA: TGTGCCAGCAGGGTCCGGGAACACACTGAAGCTTTCTTT. Its translation is CASRVREHTEAFF.

This clonotype appeared a few times. The rearrangement joins TRBV20-1 to TRBJ2-7, with TRBD2 matching 7 bases. The germline V gene has CDR1 DFQATT and CDR2 SNEGSKA (reference sequence). V shed 3 bases and J 3 bases; nucleotides not matched to a gene: 5. The CDR3 sequence is 13 residues long. The CDR3 DNA follows: TGCAGTGCTAGGGGCGGGAGTCACTACGAGCAGTACTTC. It is translated as CSARGGSHYEQYF.

The sample holds a few counts of this clonotype. This chain joins TRBV6-1 and TRBJ1-2; D is perhaps TRBD1 (5 bases). Germline lookup yields CDR1 MNHNS and CDR2 SASEGT. The CDR3 totals 15 residues. V was clipped by 2 bases and J by 4 bases, with 14 bases between them. The CDR3 region is CASSEISGPIYGYTF. In nucleotides, the CDR3 is TGTGCCAGCAGTGAAATATCAGGGCCGATCTATGGCTACACCTTC.

The chain couples TRBV20-1 to TRBJ2-7; TRBD2 matches 13 bases. The CDR3 loop spans 15 amino acids. The trim removed 3 bases at V and 5 bases at J, leaving 7 bases unmatched. Germline lookup yields CDR1 DFQATT and CDR2 SNEGSKA (reference sequence). Here the CDR3 DNA reads TGCAGTGCTAGTGGGACTAGCGGGACCCGGGACGAGCAGTACTTC. Translating gives CSASGTSGTRDEQYF.

The chain couples TRBV2 to TRBJ2-1; D ambiguous. The V end lost 5 bases, the J end lost 5 bases, and 7 bases lay between the germline ends. Germline values: CDR1 SNHLY, CDR2 FYNNEI. The CDR3 consists of 12 residues. CDR3 sequence (DNA): TGTGCCAGCAGTCCTTTGCACAATGAGCAGTTCTTC. The encoded protein is CASSPLHNEQFF.

The gene calls are TRBV27 and TRBJ1-2, with D possibly being TRBD1 (5 bases). Germline CDR1 MNHEY, CDR2 SMNVEV (reference sequence). With 3 bases removed from V and 0 bases from J, the gap between germline ends came to 11 bases. The CDR3 loop spans 15 amino acids. Here the CDR3 reads CASSLSGTTNYGYTF. The CDR3 DNA is TGTGCCAGCAGTTTGTCAGGGACTACTAACTATGGCTACACCTTC.

The chain couples TRBV10-3 to TRBJ2-5, with TRBD2 identical over 9 bases. Germline values: CDR1 ENHRY, CDR2 SYGVKD. The CDR3 is made up of 16 amino acids. The junction had 11 bases not matched to a gene; V was cut back by 0 bases and J by 9 bases. The CDR3 protein is CAISESSASGTQAQYF. The CDR3 region has the DNA TGTGCCATCAGTGAGTCGTCGGCTAGCGGGACCCAAGCCCAGTACTTC.

This clonotype was seen more than once but under ten times. The chain combines TRBV6-1 with TRBJ2-3, with D perhaps given as TRBD1 or TRBD2 (5 bases each). There are 13 residues in the CDR3. The germline CDR1 and CDR2 sequences are MNHNS and SASEGT. Trimming removed 6 bases at V and 2 bases at J, with 9 bases between. Written as DNA, the CDR3 is TGTGCCAGCAGCCGGGACCCCACAGATACGCAGTATTTT. This encodes CASSRDPTDTQYF.

This chain joins TRBV20-1 and TRBJ2-1; a weak D match, TRBD2 (6 bases). CDR3 length: 16 residues. The germline V and J ends were trimmed by 0 bases and 9 bases, with 21 bases remaining between them. In germline, CDR1 is DFQATT, CDR2 SNEGSKA (reference sequence). The CDR3 loop reads CSARDMNSGSYAEQFF. For the CDR3, the DNA is TGCAGTGCTAGAGACATGAATAGCGGTTCGTATGCTGAGCAGTTCTTC.